These 2 T cell receptor beta chains came from one sample sequenced in a study of blood T cell repertoires in COVID-19. Sequencing was performed with immunoSEQ multiplex PCR; in TCRdb, only in-frame clones are kept and a portion is missing. The sample holds under 350,000 clones, 85% to 90% seen once. The source material was PBMCs or T cells enriched from blood (not recorded which). These receptors were taken from a man aged 25 to 40 who had recovered from COVID-19.

This clone has just one count. J is TRBJ2-7 and V is TRBV27; D possibly corresponds to TRBD2 (6 bases). The CDR3 is 16 amino acids. Germline lookup yields CDR1 MNHEY and CDR2 SMNVEV (reference sequence). Trimming stripped 0 bases from V and 4 bases from J, with 16 bases between. CDR3: CASSLSWGVAQYEQYF. The CDR3 DNA sequence: TGTGCCAGCAGTTTATCGTGGGGGGTTGCACAGTACGAGCAGTACTTC.

The chain is built from TRBV4-1 and TRBJ2-1, with D unresolved. V was pared by 3 bases and J by 9 bases, with 12 bases between. The germline V gene has CDR1 MGHRA and CDR2 YSYEKL. This CDR3 contains 13 residues. The CDR3 loop is CASSHSVVVEQFF. CDR3 nucleotides: TGCGCCAGCAGCCATTCGGTAGTTGTTGAGCAGTTCTTC.